A selection of T cell receptor beta chains follows, all from one sample in a study of T cell responses to AZD1222 COVID-19 vaccine. Here immunoSEQ multiplex PCR was the method, and the copy in TCRdb shows in-frame clones only, minus some. Among some 130,000 clones listed, roughly 89% were seen once. The source material was peripheral blood, sampled on day 0 of AZD1222 vaccination. The receptors originated from an adult in good health. CDR3s include the opening cysteine and the closing phenylalanine or tryptophan. Fields, in order: clone size, D gene, J gene, V gene, CDR3 length, CDR3 protein, CDR3 DNA. A D gene is named only where the DNA matches it firmly. Rows may omit the clone size; those that give it use once, few, many or a size class.

clone size: NA; D gene: NA; J gene: TRBJ1-1; V gene: TRBV30; CDR3 length: 14; CDR3 protein: CAWTLDSMNTEAFF; CDR3 DNA: TGTGCCTGGACCTTAGACAGTATGAACACTGAAGCTTTCTTT
clone size: NA; D gene: NA; J gene: TRBJ2-5; V gene: TRBV7-9; CDR3 length: 13; CDR3 protein: CASSSTGQETQYF; CDR3 DNA: TGTGCCAGCAGCTCAACAGGACAAGAGACCCAGTACTTC
clone size: few; D gene: TRBD2; J gene: TRBJ2-7; V gene: TRBV10-3; CDR3 length: 13; CDR3 protein: CAIGEGGTAEQYF; CDR3 DNA: TGTGCCATAGGCGAGGGAGGGACGGCCGAGCAGTACTTC
clone size: once; D gene: NA; J gene: TRBJ1-3; V gene: TRBV7-8; CDR3 length: 14; CDR3 protein: CASSLRGAGDTIYF; CDR3 DNA: TGTGCCAGCAGCTTACGGGGCGCAGGTGACACCATATATTTT
clone size: once; D gene: NA; J gene: TRBJ2-5; V gene: TRBV4-2; CDR3 length: 15; CDR3 protein: CASSRKLMSEETQYF; CDR3 DNA: TGTGCCAGCAGCCGGAAACTTATGTCGGAAGAGACCCAGTACTTC
clone size: NA; D gene: NA; J gene: TRBJ1-1; V gene: TRBV6-2/TRBV6-3; CDR3 length: 15; CDR3 protein: CASSSRAISGTEAFF; CDR3 DNA: TGTGCCAGCAGTAGTCGAGCGATCTCGGGAACTGAAGCTTTCTTT
clone size: NA; D gene: TRBD2; J gene: TRBJ2-3; V gene: TRBV4-1; CDR3 length: 15; CDR3 protein: CASSQDGLVLSTQYF; CDR3 DNA: TGCGCCAGCAGCCAAGATGGACTAGTCCTTTCTACGCAGTATTTT
clone size: few; D gene: TRBD1; J gene: TRBJ1-6; V gene: TRBV19; CDR3 length: 14; CDR3 protein: CASSQGQVRSPLHF; CDR3 DNA: TGTGCCAGTAGTCAAGGACAGGTTCGATCACCCCTCCACTTT
clone size: NA; D gene: NA; J gene: TRBJ1-4; V gene: TRBV3-1/TRBV3-2; CDR3 length: 12; CDR3 protein: CASSQGGAKLFF; CDR3 DNA: TGTGCCAGCAGCCAAGGAGGGGCCAAACTGTTTTTT
clone size: NA; D gene: NA; J gene: TRBJ2-3; V gene: TRBV6-5; CDR3 length: 15; CDR3 protein: CATSQGGGRTDTQYF; CDR3 DNA: TGTGCCACCAGCCAGGGGGGCGGAAGGACAGATACGCAGTATTTT
clone size: once; D gene: NA; J gene: TRBJ2-1; V gene: TRBV19; CDR3 length: 16; CDR3 protein: CASSIEHGTAGNEQFF; CDR3 DNA: TGTGCCAGTAGTATAGAACACGGGACAGCGGGCAATGAGCAGTTCTTC